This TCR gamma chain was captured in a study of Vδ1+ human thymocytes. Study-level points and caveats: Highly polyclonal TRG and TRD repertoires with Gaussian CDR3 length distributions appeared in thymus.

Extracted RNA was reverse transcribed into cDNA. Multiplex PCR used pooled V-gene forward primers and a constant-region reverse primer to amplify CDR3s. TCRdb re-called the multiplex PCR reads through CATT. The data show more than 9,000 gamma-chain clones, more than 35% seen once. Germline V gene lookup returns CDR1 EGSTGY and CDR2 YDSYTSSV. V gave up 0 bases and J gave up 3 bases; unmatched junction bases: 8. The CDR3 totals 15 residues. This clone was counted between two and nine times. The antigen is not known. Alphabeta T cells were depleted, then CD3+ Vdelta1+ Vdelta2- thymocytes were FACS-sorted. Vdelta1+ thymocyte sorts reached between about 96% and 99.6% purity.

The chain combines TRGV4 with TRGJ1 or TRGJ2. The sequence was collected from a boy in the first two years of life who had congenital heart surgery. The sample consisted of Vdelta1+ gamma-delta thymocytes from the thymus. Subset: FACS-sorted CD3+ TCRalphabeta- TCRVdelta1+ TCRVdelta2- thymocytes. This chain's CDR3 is CATWDGPKSYYKKLF. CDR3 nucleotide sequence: TGTGCCACCTGGGATGGGCCAAAGAGTTATTATAAGAAACTCTTT.